The entry below gives a single T cell receptor beta chain sequence along with its context. No antigen is known for it. This CDR3 is built from 15 residues. Germline V gives CDR1 MDHEN, CDR2 SYDVKM. With 5 bases removed from V and 2 bases from J, the gap between germline ends came to 15 bases. Naive CD8 cells comprised CD45RO-negative, CCR7-positively selected cells, excluding terminally differentiated effector memory CD45RA+ cells. The record originates from a study of shared clonotypes between healthy human individuals. Turning to the study itself: Contributing individuals were a couple of females and a few males aged 18 to 49.

The study, taken as a whole, reports: Non-shared clonotypes had lower generation probabilities than clonotypes shared by all four sorted-subset donors.

Each cell subset's genomic DNA was divided evenly among several immunoSEQ plates. Here immunoSEQ multiplex PCR was the method, and the copy in TCRdb shows in-frame clones only, minus some. This table holds approximately 2,000,000 clones, around 93% found once. The genes are TRBV28 and TRBJ2-5; a weak D match, TRBD1 (6 bases). Material for sequencing was naive CD8+ T cells from PBMCs. This clonotype was sampled from a young man in good health. Some clones in this sample may be carry-over from other donors' samples. CDR3 in amino acids: CASSLTGTWQETQYF. The CDR3 DNA sequence: TGTGCCAGCAGTCTTACCGGGACATGGCAAGAGACCCAGTACTTC.